This TCR beta chain came from a study of T cell responses to AZD1222 COVID-19 vaccine. Germline values: CDR1 SGDLS, CDR2 YYNGEE. Trimming stripped 0 bases from V and 8 bases from J, with 8 bases between. The CDR3 totals 13 residues. Clones were read by immunoSEQ multiplex PCR, and TCRdb kept only the in-frame ones, dropping some. The sample holds roughly 120,000 clones, about nine tenths seen once. The table lists this clone with a few counts. Sequenced material: peripheral blood, taken on day 0 of AZD1222 vaccination. The sequence was collected from an adult in good health. The chain links TRBV9 to TRBJ2-2, with no clear D. This CDR3 is CASSVGSPGELFF. CDR3 coding DNA: TGTGCCAGCAGCGTAGGTTCGCCGGGGGAGCTGTTTTTT.